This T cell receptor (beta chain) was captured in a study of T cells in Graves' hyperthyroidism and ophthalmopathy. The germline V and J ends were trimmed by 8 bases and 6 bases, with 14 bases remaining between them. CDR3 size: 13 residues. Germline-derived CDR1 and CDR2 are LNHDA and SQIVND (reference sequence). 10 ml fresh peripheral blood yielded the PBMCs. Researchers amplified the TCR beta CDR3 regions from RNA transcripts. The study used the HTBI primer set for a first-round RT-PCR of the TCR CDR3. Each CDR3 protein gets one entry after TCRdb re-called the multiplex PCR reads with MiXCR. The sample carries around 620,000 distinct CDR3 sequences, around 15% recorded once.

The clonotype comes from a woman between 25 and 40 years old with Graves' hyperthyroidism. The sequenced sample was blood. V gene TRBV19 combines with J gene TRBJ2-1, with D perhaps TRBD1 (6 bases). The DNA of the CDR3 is TGTGCCAGTCTTAATAGGGGGTCCAATGAGCAGTTCTTC. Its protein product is CASLNRGSNEQFF.